This paragraph covers one T cell receptor beta chain sequence. As originally analysed: Researchers report that nucleated cell counts were estimated from reference gene primer amplification. Sequencing was performed with immunoSEQ multiplex PCR; in TCRdb, only in-frame clones are kept and a portion is missing. The V and J calls and the clone size are those of that table, but D and trimming were determined from the DNA. The sample consists of roughly 200,000 clones, approximately 87% of them appearing once. The data originate from a study of blood T cell repertoires in COVID-19. Study overall: COVID-19 samples collected from the United States, Italy and Spain covered acute and convalescent phases. Sample material is recorded as cDNA or gDNA derived from T cells, B-cell-depleted T cells, or PBMCs.

The sequenced material came from peripheral blood. The receptor comes from a woman in her late teens or twenties who had recovered from COVID-19.

The CDR3 sequence: CAISENIYEQYF. As DNA, the CDR3 is TGTGCCATCAGTGAAAATATCTACGAGCAGTACTTC. This sequence joins TRBV10-3 and TRBJ2-7, with no clear D. The length of the CDR3 is 12 residues. Deletions cut 3 bases from V and 3 bases from J, with 6 bases between. From germline, CDR1 is ENHRY and CDR2 SYGVKD.